This T cell receptor (beta chain) is drawn from a study of OX40 agonist ivuxolimab in advanced cancers. Background on the study: All patients had ivuxolimab intravenously every 2 weeks at 0.01 to 10 mg/kg. More than 35% of patients had received prior checkpoint inhibitor therapy. One hepatocellular carcinoma and two cutaneous melanoma patients partially responded. General study results and limits: Blood T cells, both CD4+ and CD8+, expanded clonally by week 6 at 0.1 to 3.0 mg/kg.

As regards this clone: Antigen: not known.

The CDR3 has 15 residues. The germline V gene has CDR1 SGDLS and CDR2 YYNGEE. The V end was cut by 7 bases, the J end by 0 bases, with 13 bases between. Only in-frame clones appear in the TCRdb table, and some are missing; sequencing was by immunoSEQ multiplex PCR. The data show roughly 48,000 clones, with roughly four fifths seen just once and approximately 2% held by the top ten. The material was CD4+ or CD8+ T cells sorted from blood, obtained in a trial of the OX40 agonist ivuxolimab. The chain is built from TRBV9 and TRBJ2-2; TRBD1 or TRBD2 may be the D gene (5 bases each). The origin of this receptor is an adult with an advanced solid tumor such as melanoma, head and neck, liver or kidney cancer. The CDR3 loop is CASAGTPANTGELFF. Here the CDR3 DNA reads TGTGCCAGCGCAGGGACGCCGGCGAACACCGGGGAGCTGTTTTTT.